This T cell receptor (beta chain) derives from a study of T-cell reconstitution after alpha-beta-depleted transplantation in children. The CDR3 runs to 14 residues. V lost 6 bases and J lost 7, with 13 bases in between. The germline gives CDR1 MNHEY, CDR2 SMNVEV (reference sequence). This clonotype was recorded a few times. Molecular barcoding with unique molecular identifiers was used for the TCRbeta library. TCRdb redid the calling of the PCR reads with MiXCR, one entry per CDR3 protein. Of some 460,000 distinct CDR3 sequences in the sample, about 17% were seen once. V gene TRBV27 combines with J gene TRBJ1-6, with D maybe TRBD1 (5 bases). This TCR was recovered from a boy younger than two who had a stem cell transplant for Wiskott-Aldrich syndrome, so the T cells may come from the graft donor. The specimen was PBMCs, mostly from graft donor cells, collected 360 days after TCRalphabeta/CD19-depleted stem cell transplant. The CDR3 spells CASSGGTGNSPLHF. The CDR3 DNA reads TGTGCCAGCAGCGGCGGGACGGGCAATTCACCCCTCCACTTT.